These 31 T cell receptor beta chains came from one sample sequenced in a study of control samples from healthy donors and cancer patients. Measured with immunoSEQ multiplex PCR; TCRdb has only the in-frame clones, and not every one. The repertoire has roughly 64,000 clones, less than 95% of them found once; the top ten carry around 1.3%. Sequenced material: PBMCs. The receptors originated from a woman aged 50 to 60 with colorectal cancer.

This clone was counted once. This rearrangement joins TRBV2 to TRBJ2-2, with D possibly being TRBD2 (5 bases). In germline, CDR1 is SNHLY, CDR2 FYNNEI. The germline V and J ends were trimmed by 6 bases and 7 bases, with 12 bases remaining between them. This CDR3 has 13 residues. The CDR3: CASSKRTDGELFF. CDR3 nucleotide sequence: TGTGCCAGCAGCAAGAGGACTGACGGGGAGCTGTTTTTT.

The V call is TRBV27, the J call TRBJ2-5; D is uncertain. V gave up 2 bases and J gave up 0 bases, with 16 bases separating them. The germline CDR1 and CDR2 sequences are MNHEY and SMNVEV (reference sequence). This CDR3 comprises 17 residues. The CDR3 DNA follows: TGTGCCAGCAGTTTACAGCTGCCGGTACCGTACCAAGAGACCCAGTACTTC. Amino acids: CASSLQLPVPYQETQYF.

The rearrangement uses TRBV7-3 and TRBJ1-2; D not certain. V was shortened by 0 bases and J by 2 bases, with 4 bases between the two germline ends. CDR1 and CDR2 (germline): SGHTA, FQGTGA. The CDR3 has 13 amino acids. The DNA of the CDR3 is TGTGCCAGCAGCTTAACTTCCAACTATGGCTACACCTTC. This gives the protein CASSLTSNYGYTF.

The chain recombines TRBV6-1 with TRBJ2-5; D tentatively fits TRBD1 or TRBD2 (5 bases each). The V end was cut by 1 base, the J end by 2 bases, with 14 bases between. Germline V lookup: CDR1 MNHNS, CDR2 SASEGT. There are 16 residues in the CDR3. The CDR3, as DNA: TGTGCCAGCAGTGAAGACTATGAGGGGTTACAAGAGACCCAGTACTTC. As protein: CASSEDYEGLQETQYF.

J is TRBJ1-5 and V is TRBV19; tentative D call: TRBD1 (5 bases). There are 14 residues in the CDR3. Per the germline V gene, CDR1 is LNHDA and CDR2 is SQIVND (reference sequence). The ends were cut back, 9 bases at V and 3 bases at J, with 15 bases in the middle. The CDR3 here is CASGGGLSNQPQHF. In DNA form, the CDR3 reads TGTGCCAGCGGGGGAGGACTTTCCAATCAGCCCCAGCATTTT.

This rearrangement joins TRBV28 to TRBJ2-2, with D perhaps matching TRBD1 (6 bases). CDR3 size: 14 residues. The V end was cut by 6 bases, the J end by 6 bases, with 14 bases between. Germline assignment: CDR1 MDHEN and CDR2 SYDVKM. The CDR3 sequence: CASRSSTGPGELFF. The CDR3 DNA reads as TGTGCCAGCAGATCCTCAACAGGGCCCGGGGAGCTGTTTTTT.

The chain is built from TRBV7-6 and TRBJ1-1; D ambiguous. CDR3 length equals 14 residues. The germline V and J ends were trimmed by 5 bases and 10 bases, with 20 bases remaining between them. CDR1 and CDR2 (germline): SGHVS, FNYEAQ. DNA of the CDR3: TGTGCCAGCAGCCCAAGCATGGGCAGCACCGGAGCTTTCTTT. Translation: CASSPSMGSTGAFF.

The chain has TRBV29-1 and TRBJ1-2, with TRBD1 matching over 8 bases. This CDR3 has 11 amino acids. Germline lookup yields CDR1 SQVTM and CDR2 ANQGSEA. Trimming removed 2 bases from V and 7 bases from J; junction bases left unmatched: 0. The CDR3 DNA is TGCAGCGTTGAACAGGGGGCTGGCTACACCTTC. Translated, it gives CSVEQGAGYTF.

The chain carries TRBV5-1 and TRBJ2-7; D is possibly TRBD2 (6 bases). The germline V and J ends were trimmed by 2 bases and 7 bases, with 19 bases remaining between them. Germline CDR1 reads SGHRS; CDR2 reads YFSETQ. This CDR3 is built from 15 residues. This CDR3 is CASSFRDSGFREQYF. As DNA, the CDR3 is TGCGCCAGCAGCTTCCGGGACTCCGGCTTTAGGGAGCAGTACTTC.

The chain recombines TRBV11-2 with TRBJ1-1; 9 bases are shared with TRBD1. V trimming: 3 bases; J trimming: 1 base; junction bases outside the gene matches: 3. Germline V gives CDR1 SGHAT, CDR2 FQNNGV. The CDR3 is 15 amino acids. CDR3 bases: TGTGCCAGCAGCTTCGGGACAGGGCGGAACACTGAAGCTTTCTTT. Translating gives CASSFGTGRNTEAFF.

The chain recombines TRBV10-3 with TRBJ1-2, with 10 bases lining up with TRBD1. Trimming took 7 bases from V and 8 from J; bases not matched to a gene: 13. From germline, CDR1 is ENHRY and CDR2 SYGVKD. CDR3 length equals 15 residues. CDR3 in amino acids: CAITGTGVAGAGYTF. In nucleotides, the CDR3 is TGTGCCATCACCGGGACAGGGGTCGCGGGTGCAGGCTACACCTTC.

The chain joins TRBV2 to TRBJ2-7; 8 nucleotides match TRBD1. V was clipped by 6 bases and J by 4 bases; unmatched bases: 5. The CDR3 sequence is 13 residues long. CDR1 and CDR2 (germline): SNHLY, FYNNEI. DNA of the CDR3: TGTGCCAGCAGCGACCGGACAGGGTACGAGCAGTACTTC. Translated, it gives CASSDRTGYEQYF.

In its sample, this clone was seen a few times. V and J are TRBV7-2 and TRBJ2-1; 10 bases fit TRBD2. V gave up 4 bases and J gave up 4 bases; unmatched junction bases: 7. Germline loops: CDR1 SGHTA, CDR2 FQGNSA. There are 16 residues in the CDR3. The CDR3 is CASSSPVGLAYNEQFF. The CDR3 DNA reads as TGTGCCAGCAGCTCCCCTGTGGGACTAGCGTACAATGAGCAGTTCTTC.

This chain connects TRBV7-3 to TRBJ2-3, with D perhaps matching TRBD1 or TRBD2 (6 bases each). Per germline, CDR1 SGHTA and CDR2 FQGTGA. This CDR3 has 15 residues. V shed 5 bases and J shed 1 base, with 13 bases lying between them. The CDR3 nucleotides are TGTGCCAGCAGCCCCGGGGGCGGGGGCACAGATACGCAGTATTTT. Encoded protein: CASSPGGGGTDTQYF. Variable domain in full (rest from reference TRBV7-3 and TRBJ2-3): GAGVSQTPSNKVTEKGKYVELRCDPISGHTALYWYRQSLGQGPEFLIYFQGTGAADDSGLPNDRFFAVRPEGSVSTLKIQRTERGDSAVYLCASSPGGGGTDTQYFGPGTRLTVL.

The chain recombines TRBV7-2 with TRBJ2-7, with 9 bases identical to TRBD2. The CDR3 loop spans 15 amino acids. Germline V gene data show CDR1 as SGHTA and CDR2 as FQGNSA. V gave up 5 bases and J gave up 2 bases; unmatched junction bases: 7. The CDR3 sequence: CASSQGSGSPYEQYF. In DNA form, the CDR3 reads TGTGCCAGCAGCCAAGGTAGCGGGAGCCCCTACGAGCAGTACTTC.

This clone was detected only once. This chain joins TRBV27 and TRBJ2-2; tentatively, D is TRBD2 (5 bases). Trimming left V 3 bases short and J 4 bases short, with 12 bases between. This CDR3 spans 15 amino acids. Germline V gives CDR1 MNHEY, CDR2 SMNVEV (reference sequence). The CDR3 DNA is TGTGCCAGCAGTTTGGGGTGGGAGACCACCGGGGAGCTGTTTTTT. This codes for CASSLGWETTGELFF.

The chain couples TRBV30 to TRBJ1-3; D is undetermined. The germline CDR1 and CDR2 sequences are GTSNPN and SVGIG (reference sequence). Trimming took off 5 bases at V and 0 bases at J, with 14 bases between the two ends. This CDR3 region has 15 residues. CDR3 loop: CAWGERAISGNTIYF. The CDR3 DNA is TGTGCCTGGGGGGAAAGGGCGATCTCTGGAAACACCATATATTTT.

This clone appeared a single time. The J gene is TRBJ1-5, the V gene TRBV19; D gene ambiguous. CDR1 LNHDA and CDR2 SQIVND come from the germline V gene (reference sequence). V lost 10 bases and J 4 bases, leaving 14 bases between the germline ends. This CDR3 has 13 amino acids. CDR3 DNA: TGTGCCATCGGAGAACGGGGTAATCAGCCCCAGCATTTT. Encoded protein: CAIGERGNQPQHF.

Turning to this clone: The sample contains more than one DNA sequence encoding this CDR3. The chain combines TRBV7-3 with TRBJ2-1; 12 bases map to TRBD2. Trimming removed 4 bases from V and 7 bases from J; junction bases left unmatched: 2. The CDR3 extends over 14 amino acids. From germline, CDR1 is SGHTA and CDR2 FQGTGA. The CDR3 nucleotides read TGTGCCAGCAGCTCTAGCGGGGGGGCAAATGAGCAGTTCTTC. Translating gives CASSSSGGANEQFF.

The CDR3 nucleotides read TGTGCCAGCAGCCAGACAGGGTCACGAGAGACCCAGTACTTC. Translated: CASSQTGSRETQYF. The chain employs TRBV16 and TRBJ2-5; 7 bases map to TRBD1. The CDR3 is 14 amino acids. Losses at the gene ends were 3 bases for V and 4 bases for J; bases not matched to a gene: 5. Germline CDR1 reads KGHSY; CDR2 reads FQNENV.

This chain links TRBV6-5 with TRBJ2-5; 8 bases align to TRBD2. Germline V gene data show CDR1 as MNHEY and CDR2 as SVGAGI. The CDR3 runs 13 residues. Trimming at V came to 7 bases and at J to 4 bases, leaving 5 bases not matched to a gene. The CDR3 sequence is CASKPGGRETQYF. The CDR3 DNA reads TGTGCCAGCAAACCGGGAGGGCGAGAGACCCAGTACTTC.

J is TRBJ1-2 and V is TRBV12-5, with 8 bases fitting TRBD1. The CDR3 has 14 residues. From germline, CDR1 is LGHNT and CDR2 FRNRAP. Trimming took 5 bases from V and 7 from J; bases not matched to a gene: 9. This chain's CDR3 is CASGRTPGQAGYTF. In DNA, the CDR3 is TGTGCTAGTGGTCGTACCCCGGGACAGGCTGGCTACACCTTC.

V and J are TRBV5-8 and TRBJ1-6; tentatively, D is TRBD1 (6 bases). Germline V CDR1 and CDR2: SGHTS, YDEGEE. V was cut by 4 bases and J by 6 bases, with 17 bases left in between. The CDR3 extends over 16 amino acids. CDR3 bases: TGTGCCAGCAGCCGGGACATCAGACAGACTAATTCACCCCTCCACTTT. Amino acids: CASSRDIRQTNSPLHF.

The CDR3 region is CSVEDSGYEQYF. The CDR3 nucleotides read TGCAGCGTTGAAGATTCGGGTTACGAGCAGTACTTC. The chain employs TRBV29-1 and TRBJ2-7; D gene unclear. This CDR3 region has 12 residues. The germline V gene encodes CDR1 SQVTM and CDR2 ANQGSEA. V dropped 0 bases and J dropped 4 bases, with 7 bases sitting between them.

This sequence joins TRBV5-1 and TRBJ1-6; TRBD1 agrees at 7 bases. J gave up 10 bases and V 0 bases, and 4 bases lay outside the gene matches. Germline CDR1 reads SGHRS; CDR2 reads YFSETQ. This CDR3 is built from 14 residues. The CDR3 region has the DNA TGCGCCAGCAGCTTGGGGACAGGCTCCTCACCCCTCCACTTT. Its translation is CASSLGTGSSPLHF.

The rearrangement joins TRBV2 to TRBJ1-2; TRBD1 is a possible D gene (6 bases). The germline gives CDR1 SNHLY, CDR2 FYNNEI. The CDR3 is made up of 13 amino acids. Trimming took 2 bases from V and 6 from J, leaving 10 bases between them. CDR3 residues: CASSELQGDGYTF. In nucleotides, the CDR3 is TGTGCCAGCAGTGAACTACAGGGTGATGGCTACACCTTC.

This sequence joins TRBV3-1 (or the pseudogene TRBV3-2) and TRBJ1-5; D is unresolved. This CDR3 has 15 amino acids. Trimming took 4 bases from V and 1 from J, leaving 11 bases between them. Germline CDR1 is LGHDT and CDR2 is YNNKEL (reference sequence). As DNA, the CDR3 is TGTGCCAGCAGCCTCGGCTCAGGCAGCAATCAGCCCCAGCATTTT. It encodes CASSLGSGSNQPQHF.

V gene TRBV6-6 combines with J gene TRBJ1-2; D remains unclear. This CDR3 has 13 residues. V was trimmed by 8 bases and J by 0 bases, leaving 10 bases between them. CDR1 and CDR2 (germline): MNHNY, SVGAGI (reference sequence). The CDR3 DNA sequence: TGTGCCAGCGTGGATAGGTCTAACTATGGCTACACCTTC. It translates to CASVDRSNYGYTF.

CDR3 protein: CASSLGSRVSYEQYF. CDR3 DNA: TGCGCCAGCAGCTTGGGCTCGCGGGTCTCCTACGAGCAGTACTTC. The chain has TRBV5-1 and TRBJ2-7, with a possible D match to TRBD2 (5 bases). This CDR3 has 15 residues. From germline, CDR1 is SGHRS and CDR2 YFSETQ. The V end was cut by 0 bases, the J end by 0 bases, with 10 bases between.

This clone turned up a few times. The chain recombines TRBV7-2 with TRBJ2-5; a possible D gene is TRBD2 (5 bases). Germline values: CDR1 SGHTA, CDR2 FQGNSA. The CDR3 covers 15 residues. V shed 5 bases and J shed 2 bases, with 15 bases lying between them. The CDR3 spells CASSLEWTSQETQYF. The CDR3 region has the DNA TGTGCCAGCAGCCTTGAATGGACTTCTCAAGAGACCCAGTACTTC.

The table lists this clone with a count of one. The chain carries TRBV7-9 and TRBJ1-3; D call uncertain. Trimming shortened V by 3 bases and J by 0 bases, and 9 bases separated the two germline ends. CDR1 is SEHNR and CDR2 is FQNEAQ in the germline V gene (reference sequence). The CDR3 is made up of 15 amino acids. The CDR3 sequence: CASSFAYSSGNTIYF. In nucleotides, the CDR3 is TGTGCCAGCAGCTTTGCATATTCCTCTGGAAACACCATATATTTT.